The clone carrying this T cell receptor beta chain was seen repeatedly, ten times or more. The CDR3 loop spans 13 amino acids. The germline V and J ends were trimmed by 1 base and 0 bases, with 4 bases remaining between them. Per the authors' pipeline: For nucleated cells, counts were estimated from reference gene primer amplification. Assay used: immunoSEQ multiplex PCR; TCRdb lists only in-frame clones, some missing. That table is the source of V, J and clone size, and D and trimming were worked out from the DNA. The sample has 200,000 to 250,000 clones; less than 85% are singletons. The data were taken from a study of blood T cell repertoires in COVID-19. About the research overall: Material from acute and convalescent COVID-19 was sourced from the United States, Italy and Spain. PBMCs, B-cell-depleted T cells, or T cells were the source of the cDNA or gDNA that made up the material.

The V call is TRBV12-3 or TRBV12-4, the J call TRBJ2-7, with D unresolved. The clonotype was recovered from a woman between 65 and 79 years old with acute or convalescent COVID-19. Material for sequencing was peripheral blood. The DNA for the CDR3 is TGTGCCAGCAGTTTAGACAGCTCCTACGAGCAGTACTTC. Protein: CASSLDSSYEQYF.